The sequence of this T cell receptor (beta chain) was determined in a study of shared clonotypes between healthy human individuals. V lost 2 bases to trimming and J lost 4 bases, with 19 bases between them. The CDR3 loop spans 17 amino acids. The germline V gene encodes CDR1 MGHRA and CDR2 YSYEKL. Only in-frame clones appear in the TCRdb table, and some are missing; sequencing was by immunoSEQ multiplex PCR. This table has approximately 740,000 clones, less than 85% appearing once. The TCR was taken from a woman aged 25 to 39 in good health. The V and J genes are TRBV4-1 and TRBJ2-3, with D tentatively TRBD2 (5 bases). The specimen sequenced was memory CD4+ T cells sorted from blood. Subset: CD45RA-negative fraction. The DNA of the CDR3 is TGCGCCAGCAGCCAAAGCCCTCCAGCGGTACGGGCAGATACGCAGTATTTT. Protein product: CASSQSPPAVRADTQYF.